This passage covers 22 T cell receptor beta chains from one sample sequenced in a study of human T cells and chemical hapten exposure. The time point here: patch test 2, 6 weeks after DPC sensitization. The treatment here: therapeutic diphenylcyclopropenone sensitization with weekly scalp DPC. TCRdb reanalysed the RACE reads using MiXCR and keeps one entry per CDR3 protein. The sample yields 75,000 to 95,000 distinct CDR3 sequences, approximately 9.9% seen once. The specimen was whole blood, collected in connection with sensitization to the hapten diphenylcyclopropenone (DPC). The receptors here all came from a middle-aged man with alopecia areata. Some clones in this sample may be carry-over from other donors' samples.

This clonotype occurred a few times. The V and J genes are TRBV27 and TRBJ2-5; the D gene is possibly TRBD1 (7 bases). The CDR3 has 14 amino acids. V dropped 6 bases and J dropped 5 bases, with 16 bases sitting between them. Germline lookup yields CDR1 MNHEY and CDR2 SMNVEV (reference sequence). CDR3 region: CASSQNRGGETQYF. In nucleotides, the CDR3 is TGTGCCAGCAGCCAAAACAGGGGAGGCGAGACCCAGTACTTC.

This clonotype came up a few times. V usage is TRBV13 and J usage is TRBJ2-7; D is ambiguous. This CDR3 has 14 residues. Germline V gene lookup returns CDR1 PRHDT and CDR2 FYEKMQ (reference sequence). V gave up 0 bases and J gave up 2 bases, with 8 bases separating them. The CDR3: CASSLGDGTYEQYF. In nucleotides, the CDR3 is TGTGCCAGCAGCTTAGGGGACGGTACCTACGAGCAGTACTTC.

This clonotype was seen only a few times. This rearrangement joins TRBV5-6 to TRBJ2-7; D uncertain. V lost 0 bases to trimming and J lost 3 bases, with 10 bases between them. CDR3 length: 14 residues. Germline loops: CDR1 SGHDT, CDR2 YYEEEE. CDR3 in DNA: TGTGCCAGCAGCTTGGACGATGTTGGCTACGAGCAGTACGTC. It is translated as CASSLDDVGYEQYV.

The sample holds a few counts of this clonotype. The rearrangement uses TRBV12-3 or TRBV12-4 and TRBJ1-1; D gene uncertain. V gave up 4 bases and J gave up 0 bases, with 12 bases separating them. The CDR3 is 15 residues long. CDR3 sequence (DNA): TGTGCCAGCAGTTCTTTGCAGAAAATGAACACTGAAGCTTTCTTT. This gives the protein CASSSLQKMNTEAFF.

This chain joins TRBV5-5 and TRBJ2-7, with no clear D. With 2 bases removed from V and 0 bases from J, the gap between germline ends came to 12 bases. The CDR3 extends over 15 amino acids. The germline V gene has CDR1 SGHKS and CDR2 YYEKEE (reference sequence). CDR3 DNA: TGTGCCAGCAGCTTCCTGGGCCTCGCCTCCTACGAGCAGTACGTC. Its translation: CASSFLGLASYEQYV.

There are a few counts of this clonotype. This chain connects TRBV10-3 to TRBJ2-5; 7 bases align to TRBD1. The V gene end was trimmed by 10 bases and the J gene end by 7 bases; junction bases not matched to a gene: 15. The germline gives CDR1 ENHRY, CDR2 SYGVKD. This CDR3 is 14 amino acids long. CDR3 region: CATGEQGTRGTQYF. The CDR3 nucleotides read TGTGCCACTGGGGAACAGGGGACCCGCGGGACCCAGTACTTC.

This clonotype was observed a few times. This chain connects TRBV19 to TRBJ2-4, with 7 nucleotides matching TRBD1. V was clipped by 4 bases and J by 2 bases; unmatched bases: 5. The CDR3 sequence is 15 residues long. Germline CDR1 and CDR2: LNHDA and SQIVND (reference sequence). The CDR3 loop is CASSSTGATKNIQYF. As DNA, the CDR3 is TGTGCCAGTAGTAGTACAGGGGCGACCAAAAACATTCAGTACTTC.

The genes are TRBV10-2 and TRBJ2-3; D unclear. Germline V CDR1 and CDR2: WSHSY, SAAADI. V gave up 11 bases and J gave up 3 bases, with 18 bases separating them. The CDR3 has 14 amino acids. CDR3 nucleotides: TGCGCCGTCCGGGTCCTCAGGAGTACAGATACGCAGTATTTT. This translates into CAVRVLRSTDTQYF.

The V gene is TRBV28, the J gene TRBJ2-5; D may match TRBD1 or TRBD2 (5 bases each). Trimming cost V 2 bases and J 2 bases, with 9 bases left between them. Germline-derived CDR1 and CDR2 are MDHEN and SYDVKM. The CDR3 covers 14 residues. CDR3 in amino acids: CASSLVGRQETQYF. In nucleotides, the CDR3 is TGTGCCAGCAGTTTAGTGGGACGTCAAGAGACCCAGTACTTC.

In this sample, this clonotype turned up a few times. The V call is TRBV11-2, the J call TRBJ2-7, with 12 bases that match TRBD2. CDR1 SGHAT and CDR2 FQNNGV come from the germline V gene. This CDR3 comprises 15 residues. V was pared by 1 base and J by 4 bases, with 2 bases of the junction left unmatched. The CDR3 sequence is CASSLAGLAGYEQYV. The CDR3 region has the DNA TGTGCCAGCAGCTTAGCCGGACTAGCGGGATACGAGCAGTACGTC.

The chain has TRBV28 and TRBJ2-7; TRBD2 might be the D (6 bases). Trimming removed 8 bases from V and 0 bases from J, with 20 bases in between. This CDR3 contains 16 residues. Germline V gives CDR1 MDHEN, CDR2 SYDVKM. In nucleotides, the CDR3 is TGTGCCAGCGTCAGTCCCGTATTAGCGGCCTCCTACGAGCAGTACTTC. It codes for CASVSPVLAASYEQYF.

This chain uses TRBV6-2 or TRBV6-3 with TRBJ1-6, with TRBD1 identical over 10 bases. This CDR3 region has 16 residues. V shed 10 bases, J shed 9 bases, and the junction held 15 bases outside the gene matches. Per the germline V gene, CDR1 is MNHEY and CDR2 is SVGEGT. The CDR3: CATTPPRQGAASPLHF. Here the CDR3 DNA reads TGTGCCACCACCCCACCGAGACAGGGGGCAGCTTCACCCCTCCACTTT.

This clonotype showed up many times. The chain recombines TRBV14 with TRBJ2-3; D unclear. Germline V gene data show CDR1 as SGHDN and CDR2 as FVKESK. Trimming pared 2 bases from V and 6 bases from J, leaving 9 bases between. This CDR3 spans 13 amino acids. The CDR3 nucleotides are TGTGCCAGCAGCCAATATAGAAGGGATACGCAGTATTTT. This codes for CASSQYRRDTQYF.

The sample holds a few counts of this clonotype. The genes are TRBV20-1 and TRBJ1-1; no clear D. Germline assignment: CDR1 DFQATT and CDR2 SNEGSKA (reference sequence). CDR3 size: 15 residues. The V gene lost 7 bases and the J gene lost 1 base, with 19 bases spanning the gap. The CDR3 reads CSVLGVMVGNTEAFF. The CDR3 DNA sequence: TGCAGTGTTCTTGGGGTAATGGTGGGGAACACTGAAGCTTTCTTT.

This clonotype was seen a handful of times. The chain combines TRBV10-3 with TRBJ2-2, with 8 bases matching TRBD2. With V trimmed by 7 bases and J by 5 bases, 18 bases remained unmatched. The germline gives CDR1 ENHRY, CDR2 SYGVKD. The CDR3 spans 18 residues. For the CDR3, the DNA is TGTGCCATCAACTCCCGGGACGGCAGCGGGAGCTATACCGGGGAGCTGTTTTTT. Translated, it gives CAINSRDGSGSYTGELFF.

A few counts support this clonotype. The rearrangement links TRBV29-1 to TRBJ2-7, with D uncertain. CDR1 and CDR2 from the germline V gene are SQVTM and ANQGSEA. Trimming took 2 bases from V and 1 from J, leaving 3 bases between them. The CDR3 loop spans 11 amino acids. CDR3 in amino acids: CSVESSYEQYV. The CDR3, as DNA: TGCAGCGTTGAATCATCCTACGAGCAGTACGTC.

The J gene is TRBJ2-3, the V gene TRBV11-3; 11 bases fit TRBD2. Germline CDR1 is SGHNT and CDR2 is YENEEA. J gave up 0 bases and V 0 bases, and 11 bases lay outside the gene matches. This CDR3 comprises 20 residues. The CDR3 sequence: CASSLDGFGLAGGSTDTQYF. The CDR3, as DNA: TGTGCCAGCAGCTTAGATGGTTTCGGTCTAGCGGGAGGAAGCACAGATACGCAGTATTTT.

This clonotype was observed a handful of times. The chain combines TRBV11-2 with TRBJ2-3; perhaps TRBD1 as D (5 bases). Trimming removed 2 bases from V and 6 bases from J, with 21 bases in between. The CDR3 length is 17 residues. Germline V lookup: CDR1 SGHAT, CDR2 FQNNGV. As DNA, the CDR3 is TGTGCCAGCAGCTTATCCTCCCCCCGACAGCTTGGGGATACGCAGTATTTT. This translates into CASSLSSPRQLGDTQYF.

A few counts support this clonotype. The gene calls are TRBV12-3 or TRBV12-4 and TRBJ2-3; tentative D call: TRBD2 (5 bases). The ends were cut back, 6 bases at V and 6 bases at J, with 10 bases in the middle. The CDR3 is 12 amino acids. In DNA, the CDR3 is TGTGCCAGCAGGCACCGCGGGGATACGCAGTATTTT. This encodes CASRHRGDTQYF.

There are a few counts of this clonotype. The rearrangement links TRBV3-1 to TRBJ2-3; 10 bases are shared with TRBD2. V lost 4 bases to trimming and J lost 4 bases; unmatched junction nucleotides: 8. Per the germline V gene, CDR1 is LGHDT and CDR2 is YNNKEL (reference sequence). This CDR3 is 16 amino acids long. Here the CDR3 DNA reads TGTGCCAGCAGCCTACATGTAGCGGGAGGATCAGATACGCAGTATTTT. It yields the protein CASSLHVAGGSDTQYF.

This clonotype was counted a few times. The gene calls are TRBV20-1 and TRBJ2-3; the D gene is possibly TRBD2 (5 bases). Germline V gene data show CDR1 as DFQATT and CDR2 as SNEGSKA (reference sequence). The CDR3 covers 12 residues. Trimming left V 3 bases short and J 3 bases short, with 7 bases between. The CDR3 protein is CSASRGTDTQYF. The CDR3 DNA reads TGCAGTGCTAGCCGGGGAACAGATACGCAGTATTTT.

The CDR3 DNA reads as TGTGCCAGCAGTCAAACTGGACAGGGGGGATGGCACGAGCAGTACGTC. Its translation: CASSQTGQGGWHEQYV. J is TRBJ2-7 and V is TRBV7-8; 10 nucleotides agree with TRBD1. Trimming cost V 6 bases and J 5 bases; bases outside gene matches: 13. Per germline, CDR1 SGHVS and CDR2 FQNEAQ. This CDR3 spans 16 amino acids.